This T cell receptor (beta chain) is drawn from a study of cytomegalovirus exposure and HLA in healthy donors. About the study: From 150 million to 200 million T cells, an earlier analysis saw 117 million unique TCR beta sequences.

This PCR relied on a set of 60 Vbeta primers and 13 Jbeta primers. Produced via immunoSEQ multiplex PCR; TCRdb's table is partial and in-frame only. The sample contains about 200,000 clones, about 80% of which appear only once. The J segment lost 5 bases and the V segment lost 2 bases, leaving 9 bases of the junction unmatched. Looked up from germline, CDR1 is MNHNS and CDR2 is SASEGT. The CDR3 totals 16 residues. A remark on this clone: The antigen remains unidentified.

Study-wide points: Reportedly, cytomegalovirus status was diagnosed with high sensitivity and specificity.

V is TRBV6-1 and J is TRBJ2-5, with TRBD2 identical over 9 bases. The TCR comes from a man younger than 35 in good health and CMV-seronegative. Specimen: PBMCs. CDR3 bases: TGTGCCAGCAGTGAATATGGCGGGGGGGCCGGGGAGACCCAGTACTTC. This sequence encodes CASSEYGGGAGETQYF.